One and the same sample provided the 16 T cell receptor beta chains below, sequenced in a study of blood T cell repertoires in COVID-19 (dated by TCRdb to about 2020). Receptor libraries were prepared by the immunoSEQ multiplex PCR assay. TCRdb limited this immuneACCESS table to in-frame rearrangements with V and J called. A share of clones is missing; checked studies link under half to unresolved V genes, and the rest is unexplained. Recorded for this sample are 380,000 or so clones; 88% of them occurred a single time. The top ten hold approximately 2% of the sample. Sequences were obtained from PBMCs or T cells enriched from blood (not recorded which). These receptor sequences come from a woman aged 40 to 50 with acute COVID-19.

This sequence joins TRBV25-1 and TRBJ1-1; the match to TRBD1 covers 8 bases. The CDR3 has 14 residues. The germline V gene has CDR1 MGHDK and CDR2 SYGVNS. Unmatched junction bases numbered 8, after V lost 6 bases and J lost 5 bases. CDR3 region: CASRTAGGKTEAFF. The CDR3 DNA sequence: TGTGCCAGCAGGACCGCAGGGGGCAAGACTGAAGCTTTCTTT.

This chain connects TRBV5-1 to TRBJ2-3, with 9 positions matching TRBD2. The V segment lost 4 bases and the J segment 6 bases; nucleotides outside the gene matches: 12. There are 16 residues in the CDR3. Germline V gene sequence: CDR1 SGHRS, CDR2 YFSETQ. Here the CDR3 reads CASSGSAGGPSDTQYF. The CDR3 DNA reads TGCGCCAGCAGCGGCTCCGCGGGGGGGCCTTCGGATACGCAGTATTTT.

The chain uses TRBV5-4 and TRBJ2-5, with 15 bases lining up with TRBD2. The CDR3 extends over 16 amino acids. With V trimmed by 4 bases and J by 5 bases, 6 bases remained unmatched. Germline assignment: CDR1 SGHNT and CDR2 YYREEE (reference sequence). CDR3 loop: CASSRGLAGGTETQYF. CDR3 in DNA: TGTGCCAGCAGCCGTGGACTAGCGGGGGGGACCGAGACCCAGTACTTC.

The rearrangement uses TRBV6-5 and TRBJ1-1; D remains ambiguous. Trimming removed 4 bases from V and 7 bases from J, with 13 bases in between. The length of the CDR3 is 13 residues. Looked up from germline, CDR1 is MNHEY and CDR2 is SVGAGI. CDR3 sequence reads: CASSSLLSGEAFF. The CDR3 DNA is TGTGCCAGCAGTTCCTTACTCTCTGGTGAAGCTTTCTTT.

The rearrangement uses TRBV21-1 and TRBJ1-2; TRBD1 reflects the table's D call only, with no check against the DNA. TRBV21-1 corresponds to a pseudogene. The CDR3 spans 17 residues. CDR3 bases: TGTGCCAGCAGCAAATGTGGCAGGGAAAAGTTAAACTATGGCTACACCTTC. Its translation is CASSKCGREKLNYGYTF.

This clone came up once. The V call is TRBV19, the J call TRBJ2-2; 7 bases fit TRBD1. Germline values: CDR1 LNHDA, CDR2 SQIVND (reference sequence). Trimming at V came to 6 bases and at J to 1 base, leaving 8 bases not matched to a gene. CDR3 length equals 16 residues. The CDR3 nucleotides are TGTGCCAGTAGGAAACAGGGGTTCGAGAACACCGGGGAGCTGTTTTTT. It specifies CASRKQGFENTGELFF.

The chain combines TRBV30 with TRBJ2-5; a weak D match, TRBD1 (6 bases). Germline lookup yields CDR1 GTSNPN and CDR2 SVGIG (reference sequence). The CDR3 runs to 15 residues. V gave up 2 bases and J gave up 1 base, with 14 bases separating them. CDR3 bases: TGTGCCTGGAGTTCGGGCAGGGGTTCCCAAGAGACCCAGTACTTC. Translation gives CAWSSGRGSQETQYF.

The chain uses TRBV4-1 and TRBJ2-6; TRBD1 might be the D (5 bases). The CDR3 spans 17 residues. Trimming cost V 3 bases and J 0 bases, with 12 bases left between them. Germline V gene data show CDR1 as MGHRA and CDR2 as YSYEKL. The CDR3 sequence: CASSQDTGLSGANVLTF. In DNA form, the CDR3 reads TGCGCCAGCAGCCAGGATACAGGCCTCTCTGGGGCCAACGTCCTGACTTTC.

The chain couples TRBV2 to TRBJ2-3; 11 bases match TRBD1. The germline V gene has CDR1 SNHLY and CDR2 FYNNEI. The CDR3 loop spans 14 amino acids. The V gene end was trimmed by 8 bases and the J gene end by 6 bases; junction bases not matched to a gene: 7. CDR3 sequence: CASSGQGVGDTQYF. CDR3 nucleotides: TGTGCCAGCTCGGGACAGGGGGTAGGGGATACGCAGTATTTT.

The chain uses TRBV3-1 (or the pseudogene TRBV3-2) and TRBJ2-1, with no clear D. The CDR3 runs 15 residues. Trimming cost V 0 bases and J 5 bases, with 11 bases left between them. CDR1 and CDR2 from the germline V gene are LGHDT and YNNKEL (reference sequence). The DNA for the CDR3 is TGTGCCAGCAGCCAAGACACCGCGTCGCACAATGAGCAGTTCTTC. The encoded protein is CASSQDTASHNEQFF.

CDR3 amino acids: CASSTGTGASYEQYF. The CDR3 DNA reads TGTGCCAGCAGTACCGGGACAGGGGCTTCCTACGAGCAGTACTTC. The chain couples TRBV6-5 to TRBJ2-7; 10 nucleotides align to TRBD1. The V gene's germline CDR1 is MNHEY and CDR2 SVGAGI. The CDR3 runs 15 residues. The V segment lost 5 bases and the J segment 1 base; nucleotides outside the gene matches: 5.

The V gene is TRBV30, the J gene TRBJ1-4; tentatively, D is TRBD1 (5 bases). CDR1 is GTSNPN and CDR2 is SVGIG in the germline V gene (reference sequence). V was pared by 4 bases and J by 0 bases, with 21 bases between. CDR3 length: 18 residues. CDR3 protein: CAWNPSKTDIPTNEKLFF. In nucleotides, the CDR3 is TGTGCCTGGAATCCTTCAAAGACAGATATCCCAACTAATGAAAAACTGTTTTTT. Full variable domain (outside the CDR3, taken from reference TRBV30 and TRBJ1-4): SQTIHQWPATLVQPVGSPLSLECTVEGTSNPNLYWYRQAAGRGLQLLFYSVGIGQISSEVPQNLSASRPQDRQFILSSKKLLLSDSGFYLCAWNPSKTDIPTNEKLFFGSGTQLSVL.

The gene calls are TRBV9 and TRBJ2-1, with D perhaps matching TRBD2 (7 bases). The V end lost 6 bases, the J end lost 8 bases, and 15 bases lay between the germline ends. The CDR3 is made up of 13 amino acids. The V gene's germline CDR1 is SGDLS and CDR2 YYNGEE. CDR3 protein: CASTEGGGHEQFF. The CDR3 bases are TGTGCCAGCACTGAGGGGGGGGGCCATGAGCAGTTCTTC.

The genes are TRBV11-2 and TRBJ1-2; 10 bases match TRBD1. The CDR3 contains 17 residues. The germline V gene has CDR1 SGHAT and CDR2 FQNNGV. Trimming removed 5 bases from V and 2 bases from J; junction bases left unmatched: 11. The chain's CDR3 is CASSPWTGGPLNYGYTF. DNA for the CDR3: TGTGCCAGCAGCCCATGGACAGGGGGTCCCTTGAACTATGGCTACACCTTC.

This chain uses TRBV7-8 with TRBJ1-5, with 8 bases lining up with TRBD1. This CDR3 contains 16 residues. Germline loops: CDR1 SGHVS, CDR2 FQNEAQ. V lost 4 bases, J lost 2 bases, and 7 bases stayed unmatched. The CDR3: CASSSTGGIGNQPQHF. CDR3 bases: TGTGCCAGCAGCTCAACAGGGGGAATCGGCAATCAGCCCCAGCATTTT.

The rearrangement links TRBV30 to TRBJ2-1, with D possibly being TRBD2 (5 bases). The CDR3 runs 14 residues. The V gene lost 4 bases and the J gene lost 0 bases, with 10 bases spanning the gap. The germline V gene encodes CDR1 GTSNPN and CDR2 SVGIG (reference sequence). The CDR3 loop reads CAWTEDSSYNEQFF. CDR3 nucleotide sequence: TGTGCCTGGACCGAGGACTCCTCCTACAATGAGCAGTTCTTC.